This TCR beta chain was retrieved from a study of CD8 T cells in Susac syndrome. The RNA, about 0.45 to 1 ug, was put through reverse transcription using random hexamers. An immunoSEQ multiplex PCR amplified TCR beta CDR3 over 54 Vbeta and 13 Jbeta. TCRdb analysed the immunoSEQ multiplex PCR reads with MiXCR anew, one entry per CDR3 protein. The profile shows roughly 89,000 distinct CDR3 sequences, approximately 96% of them singletons. The T cells that were sequenced for TCR beta were CD8+ and CD4+ cells from blood. FACS was used to enrich TEMRA cells, whereas the CD8+ and CD4+ T cells were obtained by negative isolation. Trimming stripped 0 bases from V and 2 bases from J, with 12 bases between. CDR1 and CDR2 from the germline V gene are SGDLS and YYNGEE. CDR3 length equals 16 residues.

Sequences were obtained from CD8+ T cells from PBMCs. The chain recombines TRBV9 with TRBJ2-1; D tentatively reads TRBD1 or TRBD2 (6 bases each). The source is a human donor with Susac syndrome. In DNA, the CDR3 is TGTGCCAGCAGCGTAGAGGACGGGGGCGCCTACAATGAGCAGTTCTTC. This sequence encodes CASSVEDGGAYNEQFF.